Below are 16 T cell receptor beta chains sequenced from a single sample in a study of cytomegalovirus exposure and HLA in healthy donors (dated by TCRdb to 2015 to 2018). Library preparation used the immunoSEQ multiplex PCR assay. For the multiplex PCR, a mixture combining 60 forward primers for TCR Vbeta segments and 13 reverse primers for TCR Jbeta segments was used. The immuneACCESS repertoire file appears here via TCRdb, limited to in-frame rearrangements. These files lack a portion of the clones; in checked studies, under half of the deficit traces to unresolved V genes, and the cause of the others is not known. The sample yields roughly 230,000 clones; about nine tenths were counted once. Clones ranked in the top ten supply about 1.7% of the sample. Specimen: PBMCs. The receptors come from a girl under 10 years old in good health and CMV-seronegative.

The rearrangement links TRBV29-1 to TRBJ1-2; D is uncertain. The ends were cut back, 6 bases at V and 6 bases at J, with 23 bases in the middle. CDR1 is SQVTM and CDR2 is ANQGSEA in the germline V gene. This CDR3 has 15 amino acids. The CDR3 DNA reads as TGCAGCGTCGCCTCGCCAGCTGGCAGGTTCGATGGCTACACCTTC. Translation gives CSVASPAGRFDGYTF.

The chain is built from TRBV27 and TRBJ2-7; TRBD2 agrees at 10 bases. With V trimmed by 4 bases and J by 0 bases, 6 bases remained unmatched. This CDR3 is built from 16 residues. Germline V gives CDR1 MNHEY, CDR2 SMNVEV (reference sequence). The CDR3 DNA follows: TGTGCCAGCAGTTCCGTCGGGACTAGCGCCTCCTACGAGCAGTACTTC. It is translated as CASSSVGTSASYEQYF.

The chain combines TRBV29-1 with TRBJ2-1; maybe TRBD2 (5 bases). V was shortened by 4 bases and J by 7 bases, with 8 bases between the two germline ends. There are 11 residues in the CDR3. Germline CDR1 and CDR2: SQVTM and ANQGSEA. The DNA for the CDR3 is TGCAGCGTTGTCGGGGTAAATGAGCAGTTCTTC. As protein: CSVVGVNEQFF.

This clone appeared a few times. The chain combines TRBV7-8 with TRBJ1-5, with TRBD1 as a possible D gene (5 bases). The CDR3 has 14 residues. CDR1 and CDR2 (germline): SGHVS, FQNEAQ. The germline V and J ends were trimmed by 1 base and 5 bases, with 9 bases remaining between them. DNA of the CDR3: TGTGCCAGCAGCTTAGGTGTAGGGGATCAGCCCCAGCATTTT. Encoded protein: CASSLGVGDQPQHF.

The chain links TRBV13 to TRBJ2-7, with 7 nucleotides matching TRBD1. This CDR3 is 14 amino acids long. The germline V gene encodes CDR1 PRHDT and CDR2 FYEKMQ (reference sequence). The junction had 8 bases not matched to a gene; V was cut back by 7 bases and J by 2 bases. CDR3 nucleotides: TGTGCCAGCAACCACCGGGACAGCCCCTACGAGCAGTACTTC. It specifies CASNHRDSPYEQYF.

In this sample, this clone turned up once. This chain links TRBV10-1 with TRBJ2-1; TRBD2 matches 7 bases. CDR1 and CDR2 from the germline V gene are WNHNN and SYGVQD (reference sequence). The CDR3 extends over 14 amino acids. The ends lost 4 bases at V and 5 bases at J; junction bases unmatched: 5. CDR3 residues: CASSASGNHNEQFF. Written as DNA, the CDR3 is TGCGCCAGCAGTGCCAGCGGGAACCACAATGAGCAGTTCTTC.

V is TRBV11-2 and J is TRBJ1-4; D remains ambiguous. This CDR3 region has 16 residues. V lost 4 bases and J 7 bases, leaving 19 bases between the germline ends. Germline loops: CDR1 SGHAT, CDR2 FQNNGV. The CDR3 loop reads CASSSTEGLGGEKLFF. CDR3 coding DNA: TGTGCCAGCAGCTCCACGGAAGGGTTAGGAGGTGAAAAACTGTTTTTT.

The chain couples TRBV5-1 to TRBJ2-3, with 8 positions matching TRBD2. CDR1 SGHRS and CDR2 YFSETQ come from the germline V gene. Trimming took 3 bases from V and 3 from J; bases not matched to a gene: 3. The CDR3 is made up of 14 amino acids. This chain's CDR3 is CASSYSGTTDTQYF. The CDR3 nucleotides are TGCGCCAGCAGCTATAGCGGGACGACAGATACGCAGTATTTT.

The chain employs TRBV9 and TRBJ2-5, with 8 bases aligning to TRBD2. The tail of the sequence fits TRBJ2-7 better, so the J call may be wrong. This CDR3 spans 15 amino acids. Germline CDR1 is SGDLS and CDR2 is YYNGEE. This CDR3 reads CASSVGTSGTYEQYF. The CDR3 DNA sequence: TGTGCCAGCAGCGTAGGTACTAGCGGAACCTACGAGCAGTACTTC.

This sequence joins TRBV27 and TRBJ1-1, with D tentatively TRBD1 (5 bases). Germline V lookup: CDR1 MNHEY, CDR2 SMNVEV (reference sequence). With 5 bases removed from V and 2 bases from J, the gap between germline ends came to 9 bases. This CDR3 comprises 13 residues. DNA of the CDR3: TGTGCCAGCAGTGTCGACAGAAACACTGAAGCTTTCTTT. As protein: CASSVDRNTEAFF.

CDR3 DNA: TGTGCCATCAGTGAGTCTACTCAGGGGAACTCCTATAATTCACCCCTCCACTTT. Encoded protein: CAISESTQGNSYNSPLHF. The rearrangement uses TRBV10-3 and TRBJ1-6, with D tentatively TRBD1 (6 bases). CDR3 length equals 18 residues. V lost 0 bases, J lost 0 bases, and 12 bases lay in between. Germline CDR1 reads ENHRY; CDR2 reads SYGVKD.

The chain is built from TRBV10-3 and TRBJ1-3, with D unclear. The V and J ends lost 5 bases and 2 bases respectively, with 4 bases between them. Germline assignment: CDR1 ENHRY and CDR2 SYGVKD. CDR3 size: 12 residues. The chain's CDR3 is CAISSAGNTIYF. Here the CDR3 DNA reads TGTGCCATCAGTTCAGCTGGAAACACCATATATTTT.

The chain carries TRBV28 and TRBJ2-1, with a possible D match to TRBD2 (6 bases). V was clipped by 6 bases and J by 0 bases, with 12 bases between them. CDR3 length: 15 residues. The germline gives CDR1 MDHEN, CDR2 SYDVKM. The chain's CDR3 is CASRLELASYNEQFF. As DNA, the CDR3 is TGTGCCAGCAGATTAGAACTAGCCTCCTACAATGAGCAGTTCTTC.

This clone was seen once. The V call is TRBV30, the J call TRBJ1-6, with D perhaps TRBD1 (5 bases). The CDR3 sequence is 14 residues long. V was cut by 3 bases and J by 8 bases, with 14 bases left in between. CDR1 is GTSNPN, CDR2 SVGIG, per germline (reference sequence). CDR3 sequence: CAWSDGRAHSPLHF. In DNA, the CDR3 is TGTGCCTGGAGCGATGGCAGGGCTCATTCACCCCTCCACTTT.

This chain uses TRBV5-4 with TRBJ2-3, with TRBD2 identical over 11 bases. V trimming: 4 bases; J trimming: 2 bases; junction bases outside the gene matches: 15. The CDR3 consists of 19 residues. Germline CDR1 reads SGHNT; CDR2 reads YYREEE (reference sequence). The CDR3 nucleotides are TGTGCCAGCAGCCTGACTAGCGGGGAGCCGGATCTCATCACAGATACGCAGTATTTT. Its protein product is CASSLTSGEPDLITDTQYF.

The rearrangement joins TRBV4-1 to TRBJ2-3; 10 positions match TRBD1. The CDR3 covers 14 residues. V shed 6 bases, J shed 5 bases, and the junction held 5 bases outside the gene matches. Germline-derived CDR1 and CDR2 are MGHRA and YSYEKL. The CDR3 reads CASRDGQGGDTQYF. Here the CDR3 DNA reads TGCGCCAGCAGAGATGGACAGGGGGGAGATACGCAGTATTTT.